This TCR beta chain appears in the sequencing data of a study of blood T cell repertoires in COVID-19. Turning to the study itself: Specimens from acute and convalescent COVID-19 originated in the United States, Italy and Spain. From T cells, B-cell-depleted T cells, or PBMCs came the material, which was cDNA or gDNA.

As processed by the authors: Amplified reference gene primers provided the basis for estimating nucleated cell counts. The table came from immunoSEQ multiplex PCR; TCRdb's copy has only in-frame clones and leaves some out. V, J and clone size are those of that table, while D and trimming were read from the DNA. Of 200,000 to 250,000 clones listed, around 84% are singletons. CDR3 length equals 12 residues. Germline V gene data show CDR1 as SGHTA and CDR2 as FQGNSA. V lost 3 bases, J lost 6 bases, and 8 bases lay in between. Material: peripheral blood. The V and J genes are TRBV7-2 and TRBJ1-2, with D hard to call. The clonotype originates from a middle-aged man with acute or convalescent COVID-19. The CDR3 here is CASSFFGDGYTF. CDR3 DNA: TGTGCCAGCAGCTTTTTCGGGGATGGCTACACCTTC.